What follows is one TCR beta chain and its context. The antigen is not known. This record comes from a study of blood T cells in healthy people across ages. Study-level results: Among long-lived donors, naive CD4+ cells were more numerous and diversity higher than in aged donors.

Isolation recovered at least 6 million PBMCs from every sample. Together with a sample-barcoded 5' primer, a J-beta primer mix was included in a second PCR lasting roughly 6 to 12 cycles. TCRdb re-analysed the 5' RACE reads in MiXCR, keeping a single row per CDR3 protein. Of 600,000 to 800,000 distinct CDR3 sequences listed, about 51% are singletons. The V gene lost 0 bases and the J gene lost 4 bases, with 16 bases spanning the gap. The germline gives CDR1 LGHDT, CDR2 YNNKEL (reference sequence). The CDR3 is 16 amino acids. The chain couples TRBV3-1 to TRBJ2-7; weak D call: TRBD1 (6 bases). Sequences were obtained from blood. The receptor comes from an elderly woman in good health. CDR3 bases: TGTGCCAGCAGCCAAGATTTCGCCGGGACAAATTACGAGCAGTACTTC. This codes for CASSQDFAGTNYEQYF.